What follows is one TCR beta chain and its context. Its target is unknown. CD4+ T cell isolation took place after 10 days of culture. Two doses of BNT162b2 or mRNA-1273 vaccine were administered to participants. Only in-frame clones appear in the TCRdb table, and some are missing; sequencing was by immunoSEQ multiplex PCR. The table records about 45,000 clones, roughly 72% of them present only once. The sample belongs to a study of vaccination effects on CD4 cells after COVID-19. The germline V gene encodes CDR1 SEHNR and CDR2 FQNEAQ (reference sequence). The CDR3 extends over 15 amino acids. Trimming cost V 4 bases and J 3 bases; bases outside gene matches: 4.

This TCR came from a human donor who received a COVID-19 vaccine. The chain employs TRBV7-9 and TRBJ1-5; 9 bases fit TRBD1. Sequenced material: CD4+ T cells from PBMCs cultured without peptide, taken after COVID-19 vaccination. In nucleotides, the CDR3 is TGTGCCAGCAGCTCCGGACAGGGGAACAATCAGCCCCAGCATTTT. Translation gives CASSSGQGNNQPQHF. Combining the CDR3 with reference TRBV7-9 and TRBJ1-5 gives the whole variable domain DTGVSQNPRHKITKRGQNVTFRCDPISEHNRLYWYRQTLGQGPEFLTYFQNEAQLEKSRLLSDRFSAERPKGSFSTLEIQRTEQGDSAMYLCASSSGQGNNQPQHFGDGTRLSIL.